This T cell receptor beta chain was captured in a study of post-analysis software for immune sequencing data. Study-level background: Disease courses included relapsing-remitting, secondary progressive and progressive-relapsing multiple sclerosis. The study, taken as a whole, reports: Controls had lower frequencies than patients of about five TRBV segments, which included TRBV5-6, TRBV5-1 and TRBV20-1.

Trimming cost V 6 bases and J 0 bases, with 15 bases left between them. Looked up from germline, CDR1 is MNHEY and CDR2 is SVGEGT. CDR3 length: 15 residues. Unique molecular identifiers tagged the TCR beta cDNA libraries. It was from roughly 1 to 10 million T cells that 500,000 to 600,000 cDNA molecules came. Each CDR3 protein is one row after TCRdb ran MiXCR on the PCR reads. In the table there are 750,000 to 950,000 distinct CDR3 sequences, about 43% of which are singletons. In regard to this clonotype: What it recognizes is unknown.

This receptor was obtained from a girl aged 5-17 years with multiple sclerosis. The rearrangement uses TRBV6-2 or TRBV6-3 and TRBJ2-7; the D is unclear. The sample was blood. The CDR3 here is CASRERTASSYEQYF. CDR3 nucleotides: TGTGCCAGCAGAGAAAGGACCGCCAGCTCCTACGAGCAGTACTTC.